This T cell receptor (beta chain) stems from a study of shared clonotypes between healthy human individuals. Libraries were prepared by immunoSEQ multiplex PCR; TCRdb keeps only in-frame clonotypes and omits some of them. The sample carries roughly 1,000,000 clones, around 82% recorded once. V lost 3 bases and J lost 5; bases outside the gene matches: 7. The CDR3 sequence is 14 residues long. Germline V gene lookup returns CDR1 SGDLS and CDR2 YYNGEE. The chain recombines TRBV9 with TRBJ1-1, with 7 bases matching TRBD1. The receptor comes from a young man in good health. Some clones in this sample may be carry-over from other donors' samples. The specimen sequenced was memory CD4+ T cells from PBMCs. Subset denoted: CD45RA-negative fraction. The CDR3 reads CASSAGTARTEAFF. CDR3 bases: TGTGCCAGCAGCGCTGGGACAGCGCGGACTGAAGCTTTCTTT.